A single sample is the source of the 32 T cell receptor beta chains below, sequenced in a study of T-cell reconstitution after alpha-beta-depleted transplantation in children. Unique molecular identifiers were built into the TCRbeta library. From the PCR reads, TCRdb called clonotypes with MiXCR, one entry per CDR3 protein. The sample holds a few hundred thousand distinct CDR3 sequences; about a quarter are singletons and the top ten take about a third. The specimen comprised PBMCs, sampled before TCRalphabeta/CD19-depleted stem cell transplant. The receptors were gathered from a boy younger than two with Wiskott-Aldrich syndrome, due to receive a stem cell transplant.

This clonotype was picked up a small number of times. The CDR3 DNA follows: TGTGCCAGCAGTGGGCCAGGGTCTAGCACTGAAGCTTTCTTT. The encoded protein is CASSGPGSSTEAFF. The J gene is TRBJ1-1, the V gene TRBV25-1, with TRBD1 as a possible D gene (5 bases). Germline V lookup: CDR1 MGHDK, CDR2 SYGVNS. Trimming removed 4 bases at V and 4 bases at J, with 13 bases between. The CDR3 is 14 residues long. Complete variable domain (other parts from reference TRBV25-1 and TRBJ1-1): EADIYQTPRYLVIGTGKKITLECSQTMGHDKMYWYQQDPGMELHLIHYSYGVNSTEKGDLSSESTVSRIRTEHFPLTLESARPSHTSQYLCASSGPGSSTEAFFGQGTRLTVV.

In its sample, this clonotype was seen a few times. The gene calls are TRBV5-1 and TRBJ2-1; tentative D call: TRBD2 (6 bases). V was shortened by 3 bases and J by 6 bases, with 16 bases between the two germline ends. The germline V gene has CDR1 SGHRS and CDR2 YFSETQ. The CDR3 spans 15 residues. The CDR3: CASSYFTGVRNEQFF. The CDR3, as DNA: TGCGCCAGCAGCTACTTCACGGGGGTACGCAATGAGCAGTTCTTC.

The chain uses TRBV20-1 and TRBJ1-5; D call uncertain. Trimming took 0 bases from V and 4 from J, leaving 7 bases between them. CDR1 and CDR2 from the germline V gene are DFQATT and SNEGSKA (reference sequence). The CDR3 extends over 13 amino acids. In DNA, the CDR3 is TGCAGTGCTAGAGATCCTGAAAATCAGCCCCAGCATTTT. Translated, it gives CSARDPENQPQHF.

This clonotype was found a few times. The chain recombines TRBV5-1 with TRBJ2-7; 15 positions agree with TRBD2. Germline V gene sequence: CDR1 SGHRS, CDR2 YFSETQ. V lost 4 bases, J lost 1 base, and 9 bases stayed unmatched. This CDR3 spans 18 amino acids. CDR3 loop: CASSLGLAGGRRSYEQYF. In DNA, the CDR3 is TGCGCCAGCAGCCTGGGACTAGCGGGAGGAAGGCGGTCCTACGAGCAGTACTTC.

This clonotype has only a few counts. J is TRBJ2-7 and V is TRBV7-6; tentatively, D is TRBD1 (6 bases). V shed 3 bases and J shed 0 bases, with 12 bases lying between them. The CDR3 has 15 amino acids. The germline V gene encodes CDR1 SGHVS and CDR2 FNYEAQ. The CDR3 bases are TGTGCCAGCAGCTTTGGACAGCAGTACTCCTACGAGCAGTACTTC. Encoded protein: CASSFGQQYSYEQYF.

The chain carries TRBV6-5 and TRBJ1-5; 7 nucleotides align to TRBD1. The junction had 6 bases not matched to a gene; V was cut back by 3 bases and J by 4 bases. Germline V CDR1 and CDR2: MNHEY, SVGAGI. The CDR3 runs to 15 residues. The CDR3: CASSYNRGTNQPQHF. CDR3 in DNA: TGTGCCAGCAGTTATAACAGGGGCACTAATCAGCCCCAGCATTTT.

This sequence joins TRBV4-1 and TRBJ1-5, with 8 bases matching TRBD1. The germline gives CDR1 MGHRA, CDR2 YSYEKL. This CDR3 spans 20 amino acids. J gave up 0 bases and V 3 bases, and 16 bases lay outside the gene matches. The CDR3 coding sequence is TGCGCCAGCAGCCACCGCACCGACAGGGGCACCCAGCCTAGCAATCAGCCCCAGCATTTT. This translates into CASSHRTDRGTQPSNQPQHF.

This clonotype was found a few times. The rearrangement joins TRBV12-3 or TRBV12-4 to TRBJ2-3; 11 bases agree with TRBD2. The CDR3 spans 17 residues. V was pared by 0 bases and J by 5 bases, with 7 bases of the junction left unmatched. This CDR3 is CASSLAVIAGGVDTQYF. As DNA, the CDR3 is TGTGCCAGCAGTTTAGCGGTAATAGCGGGAGGGGTAGATACGCAGTATTTT.

This clonotype was detected only a few times. V and J are TRBV12-3 or TRBV12-4 and TRBJ2-1; D possibly corresponds to TRBD1 (6 bases). The CDR3 runs to 13 residues. The germline V and J ends were trimmed by 5 bases and 5 bases, with 10 bases remaining between them. The CDR3: CASSPRGNNEQFF. Written as DNA, the CDR3 is TGTGCCAGCAGTCCCAGGGGTAACAATGAGCAGTTCTTC.

This clonotype appeared many times. At one end, the junction sequence differs from germline, possibly due to a read error. V is TRBV5-1 and J is TRBJ2-2; D is undetermined. The CDR3 is 12 residues long. Germline values: CDR1 SGHRS, CDR2 YFSETQ. DNA of the CDR3: TGTGCCAGCAGCTTAGTAGCCGGGGAGCTGTTTTTT. Its protein product is CASSLVAGELFF.

This clonotype turned up a few times. The V call is TRBV12-3 or TRBV12-4, the J call TRBJ2-1; D ambiguous. The CDR3 has 13 amino acids. V lost 6 bases to trimming and J lost 6 bases, with 12 bases between them. The CDR3 spells CASSQQKTNEQFF. The CDR3 nucleotides are TGTGCCAGCAGCCAACAAAAGACCAATGAGCAGTTCTTC.

This clonotype was seen a handful of times. The chain combines TRBV5-1 with TRBJ2-7; D remains unclear. The CDR3 totals 12 residues. V was cut by 4 bases and J by 2 bases, with 7 bases left in between. Germline V gene lookup returns CDR1 SGHRS and CDR2 YFSETQ. CDR3 nucleotide sequence: TGCGCCAGCAGCATACAGCCCTACGAGCAGTACTTC. Residues: CASSIQPYEQYF.

Comment on this clonotype: One end of the junction does not line up with germline, which may come from a read error. The chain links TRBV5-6 to TRBJ1-1; D gene unclear. Germline V gene lookup returns CDR1 SGHDT and CDR2 YYEEEE. The CDR3 sequence is 11 residues long. The chain's CDR3 is CASGLNTEAFF. The CDR3 bases are TGTGCCAGCGGCTTGAACACTGAAGCTTTCTTT. The full variable domain, with the rest looked up from reference TRBV5-6 and TRBJ1-1, is DAGVTQSPTHLIKTRGQQVTLRCSPKSGHDTVSWYQQALGQGPQFIFQYYEEEERQRGNFPDRFSGHQFPNYSSELNVNALLLGDSALYLCASGLNTEAFFGQGTRLTVV.

The V and J genes are TRBV28 and TRBJ1-1; 7 bases fit TRBD1. The CDR3 covers 14 residues. V dropped 5 bases and J dropped 1; count of bases not matched to a gene: 4. The germline CDR1 and CDR2 sequences are MDHEN and SYDVKM. CDR3 loop: CASSPGGENTEAFF. The CDR3 DNA reads as TGTGCCAGCAGTCCAGGGGGGGAGAACACTGAAGCTTTCTTT.

CDR3 sequence: CSASFGSSETQYF. DNA of the CDR3: TGCAGTGCTAGCTTCGGCTCCTCTGAGACCCAGTACTTC. This chain joins TRBV20-1 and TRBJ2-5, with D uncertain. Germline values: CDR1 DFQATT, CDR2 SNEGSKA (reference sequence). V lost 3 bases and J lost 5, with 13 bases in between. The CDR3 runs 13 residues.

This clonotype was recorded a few times. The chain uses TRBV5-6 and TRBJ2-4, with 8 nucleotides matching TRBD2. Germline V CDR1 and CDR2: SGHDT, YYEEEE. V lost 0 bases, J lost 6 bases, and 17 bases stayed unmatched. The CDR3 is 19 amino acids. The DNA of the CDR3 is TGTGCCAGCAGCTTGGCCCGGGACGAAGCGGGAGTTGGTAGAAACATTCAGTACTTC. Amino acid sequence: CASSLARDEAGVGRNIQYF.

This clonotype was counted only a few times. The chain uses TRBV11-2 and TRBJ2-5; TRBD2 matches at 9 bases. Germline values: CDR1 SGHAT, CDR2 FQNNGV. The length of the CDR3 is 14 residues. The J segment lost 7 bases and the V segment lost 5 bases, leaving 8 bases of the junction unmatched. The CDR3 loop is CASSDGTSLGTQYF. The DNA of the CDR3 is TGTGCCAGCAGCGACGGGACTAGCTTAGGGACCCAGTACTTC.

The chain is built from TRBV7-3 and TRBJ2-1; 7 bases are a match to TRBD2. The CDR3 runs to 15 residues. Looked up from germline, CDR1 is SGHTA and CDR2 is FQGTGA. V shed 2 bases, J shed 5 bases, and the junction held 6 bases outside the gene matches. DNA of the CDR3: TGTGCCAGCAGCTTAGGCGGGAGCCCACACAATGAGCAGTTCTTC. This sequence encodes CASSLGGSPHNEQFF.

This clonotype has only a few counts. The V call is TRBV6-5, the J call TRBJ2-1; the match to TRBD2 covers 10 bases. V dropped 2 bases and J dropped 8; count of bases not matched to a gene: 12. This CDR3 contains 17 residues. Germline-derived CDR1 and CDR2 are MNHEY and SVGAGI. The CDR3 nucleotides are TGTGCCAGCAGTTACAGATTCCTAGCGGGAGTATTGGATGAGCAGTTCTTC. Translated, it gives CASSYRFLAGVLDEQFF.

The rearrangement uses TRBV5-1 and TRBJ2-7; 10 nucleotides align to TRBD2. With V trimmed by 5 bases and J by 1 base, 3 bases remained unmatched. CDR3 length: 14 amino acids. CDR1 and CDR2 (germline): SGHRS, YFSETQ. The CDR3 bases are TGCGCCAGCAGAACTAGCGGGACTTCCTACGAGCAGTACTTC. Encoded protein: CASRTSGTSYEQYF.

This sequence joins TRBV12-3 or TRBV12-4 and TRBJ2-3; D gene unclear. The CDR3 is 14 amino acids. Trimming pared 5 bases from V and 2 bases from J, leaving 11 bases between. CDR3 DNA: TGTGCCAGCAGTCTCGACACGAACACAGATACGCAGTATTTT. Its protein is CASSLDTNTDTQYF.

The rearrangement uses TRBV27 and TRBJ2-7, with TRBD2 matching 10 bases. The CDR3 has 18 amino acids. Trimming removed 6 bases from V and 1 base from J; junction bases left unmatched: 15. Germline V gives CDR1 MNHEY, CDR2 SMNVEV (reference sequence). The CDR3 nucleotides read TGTGCCAGCAGACCCGGACTAGCGGAGAGACTGTTTTCCTACGAGCAGTACTTC. Amino acids: CASRPGLAERLFSYEQYF.

This clonotype occurred a few times. V usage is TRBV5-1 and J usage is TRBJ2-5, with TRBD2 matching 10 bases. Losses at the gene ends were 0 bases for V and 4 bases for J; bases not matched to a gene: 3. CDR1 is SGHRS and CDR2 is YFSETQ in the germline V gene. This CDR3 has 15 residues. Written as DNA, the CDR3 is TGCGCCAGCAGCTTGGCTAGCGGGAGTAGAGAGACCCAGTACTTC. Protein sequence: CASSLASGSRETQYF.

The chain carries TRBV27 and TRBJ2-3; D perhaps matches TRBD2 (5 bases). The germline V gene has CDR1 MNHEY and CDR2 SMNVEV (reference sequence). This CDR3 region has 13 residues. V gave up 7 bases and J gave up 2 bases, with 10 bases separating them. The CDR3 region is CASNRGNTDTQYF. CDR3 in DNA: TGTGCCAGCAATCGAGGGAACACAGATACGCAGTATTTT.

The gene calls are TRBV30 and TRBJ2-2; D is unclear. Germline V gives CDR1 GTSNPN, CDR2 SVGIG (reference sequence). V lost 4 bases and J lost 3, with 12 bases in between. CDR3 length equals 14 residues. The CDR3 bases are TGTGCCTGGACCGGCACAAGCGACACCGGGGAGCTGTTTTTT. It yields the protein CAWTGTSDTGELFF.

The chain recombines TRBV9 with TRBJ2-1, with D possibly matching TRBD2 (7 bases). V lost 3 bases and J 3 bases, leaving 16 bases between the germline ends. Germline CDR1 SGDLS, CDR2 YYNGEE. The CDR3 spans 16 residues. DNA for the CDR3: TGTGCCAGCAGCGCCTGGAGGGGGAGGGACTACAATGAGCAGTTCTTC. This encodes CASSAWRGRDYNEQFF.

This clonotype has only a few counts. This chain links TRBV3-1 with TRBJ2-3; D uncertain. The V gene's germline CDR1 is LGHDT and CDR2 YNNKEL (reference sequence). The CDR3 covers 14 residues. V was cut by 0 bases and J by 2 bases, with 6 bases left in between. CDR3 bases: TGTGCCAGCAGCCAAGATCACACCACAGATACGCAGTATTTT. Protein: CASSQDHTTDTQYF.

There are a few counts of this clonotype. J is TRBJ2-3 and V is TRBV9; D is perhaps TRBD1 or TRBD2 (5 bases each). This CDR3 spans 14 amino acids. The V and J ends lost 3 bases and 8 bases respectively, with 16 bases between them. Germline-derived CDR1 and CDR2 are SGDLS and YYNGEE. The CDR3 DNA reads as TGTGCCAGCAGCGACGGGACCCGTCGTAGTACGCAGTATTTT. It yields the protein CASSDGTRRSTQYF.

This chain joins TRBV4-1 and TRBJ2-1; D possibly corresponds to TRBD2 (6 bases). Trimming removed 0 bases from V and 4 bases from J, with 10 bases in between. The length of the CDR3 is 15 residues. Per the germline V gene, CDR1 is MGHRA and CDR2 is YSYEKL. CDR3 protein: CASSQDGSRYNEQFF. CDR3 nucleotides: TGCGCCAGCAGCCAAGACGGGAGCCGATACAATGAGCAGTTCTTC.

The genes are TRBV29-1 and TRBJ2-2, with D perhaps given as TRBD1 or TRBD2 (5 bases each). Germline V lookup: CDR1 SQVTM, CDR2 ANQGSEA. The CDR3 has 17 residues. V was trimmed by 8 bases and J by 5 bases, leaving 27 bases between them. CDR3 DNA: TGCAGCATCCTTGATCGGGGCAAGGGGATGGGGACCGGGGAGCTGTTTTTT. This gives the protein CSILDRGKGMGTGELFF.

The rearrangement links TRBV27 to TRBJ2-1, with D hard to call. The germline V and J ends were trimmed by 8 bases and 5 bases, with 22 bases remaining between them. Germline CDR1 is MNHEY and CDR2 is SMNVEV (reference sequence). The CDR3 spans 16 residues. The CDR3 region has the DNA TGTGCCAGCGCCCAGCGTAGTACCTTCTCTAACAATGAGCAGTTCTTC. Its translation is CASAQRSTFSNNEQFF.

This clonotype was seen more than once but under ten times. The V gene is TRBV29-1, the J gene TRBJ2-3, with 12 positions matching TRBD2. Trimming cost V 5 bases and J 6 bases; bases outside gene matches: 9. The CDR3 runs to 15 residues. Germline CDR1 and CDR2: SQVTM and ANQGSEA. The CDR3 DNA follows: TGCAGCGTTTCCAAGGCTAGCGGGAGGGCCGATACGCAGTATTTT. Residues: CSVSKASGRADTQYF.